The TCR beta chain under discussion was sequenced for a study of shared clonotypes between healthy human individuals. For sorted subsets, about 190 ng DNA per replicate equaled about 27,000 T cell genomes. Produced via immunoSEQ multiplex PCR; TCRdb's table is partial and in-frame only. The table includes approximately 2.5 million clones, around 90% detected once. This clone was seen once. The CDR3 has 14 residues. Germline lookup yields CDR1 SEHNR and CDR2 FQNEAQ (reference sequence). V was shortened by 6 bases and J by 5 bases, with 16 bases between the two germline ends. The chain couples TRBV7-9 to TRBJ1-1; tentative D call: TRBD1 (5 bases). The specimen sequenced was naive CD4+ T cells sorted from blood. Subset: CD45RA+ positively selected. This clonotype was obtained from a man between 18 and 29 years old in good health. In DNA, the CDR3 is TGTGCCAGCAGTACAGGCGCATTAGGTACTGAAGCTTTCTTT. Translated, it gives CASSTGALGTEAFF.